This T cell receptor (beta chain) came from a study of blood T cell repertoires in COVID-19. At the level of the study: In each case, the material was cDNA or gDNA derived from T cells, B-cell-depleted T cells, or PBMCs.

Per the authors' pipeline: How many nucleated cells were present was estimated from reference gene primer amplification. Profiling relied on immunoSEQ multiplex PCR, and the TCRdb table lists in-frame clones only, not all of them. V, J and clone size were drawn from that table, and D and trimming were deduced from the DNA. Among 100,000 to 120,000 clones listed, 88% were seen once. This CDR3 spans 13 amino acids. The junction had 11 bases not matched to a gene; V was cut back by 6 bases and J by 11 bases. The sample was peripheral blood. The receptor was isolated from a woman between 50 and 59 years old with acute or convalescent COVID-19. The chain couples TRBV12-3 or TRBV12-4 to TRBJ1-1, with 8 bases fitting TRBD1. In DNA form, the CDR3 reads TGTGCCAGCAGCCTCCAGGACAGGGTTGGGGCTTTCTTT. Its protein product is CASSLQDRVGAFF.